The T cell receptor beta chain under discussion was sequenced for a study of blood T cell repertoires in COVID-19 (dated by TCRdb to about 2020). Regarding the research as a whole: Samples covering the acute and convalescent phases of COVID-19 were provided by collaborators in the United States, Italy and Spain. The prospective study material was composed of cDNA or gDNA derived from T cells, B-cell-depleted T cells, or PBMCs. Subjects who had been exposed to COVID-19, were actively infected with it, or had recovered from it provided the deeply sampled blood TCRbeta repertoires that made up the dataset. The repertoires were released in a freely available public database intended as a resource for research on the immune response to SARS-CoV-2. The samples were drawn from the first 160 participants of the ongoing ImmuneRACE study and from 1,254 subjects provided by 6 global collaborators. A de-identified subject ID, COVID-19 status, age in years and sex were almost always included in the sample metadata. Where HLA class I and class II types were available, the types were taken from metadata supplied by the sample provider, not from assay-based typing. What the work shows at the level of the full study, not this receptor alone: Clinical and demographic metadata were provided uncurated, with the amount varying by source and participant.

Enrolling through a virtual design, the prospective study's participants ranged in age from roughly 18 to 95 years and lived across 24 United States geographic areas. In the prospective study, cohorts were assigned on the basis of participant-reported clinical history obtained from a screening survey and a study questionnaire. Mobile phlebotomists in the prospective study collected whole blood, serum and a nasopharyngeal or oropharyngeal swab from every participant. Participants in the prospective study had the option to provide additional blood draws and questionnaires over a roughly 2-month period. Blood samples from the prospective study were shipped frozen or at room temperature prior to DNA extraction. After removal of 2 bases from V and 3 bases from J, the junction retains 3 bases not matched to a gene. Looking up the germline V gene yields CDR1 SGHRS and CDR2 YFSETQ. The CDR3 runs 16 residues from the cysteine to the phenylalanine. The kept DNA is CDR3 alone, 48 bases in frame from the first base.

The immunoSEQ Assay, a bias-controlled multiplex PCR, was used to amplify TCRbeta CDR3 regions from genomic DNA. Per the source publication's procedure: The number of nucleated cells in each sample was estimated from the amplification of reference gene primers within the assay. To quantify the absolute abundance of each unique TCRbeta CDR3 rearrangement, sequence reads were collapsed and filtered. Productive Simpson clonality was computed per sample as the square root of Simpson's diversity index over productive rearrangements. TCRdb limited this immuneACCESS table to in-frame rearrangements with V and J called. A share of clones is missing; checked studies link under half to unresolved V genes, and the rest is unexplained. D and trimming were read from the DNA, whereas the V and J calls and clone size are those reported in that table. Across this sample there are 200,000 to 300,000 clones, with around 88% seen only once. The ten largest account for around 1.2% of the sample.

About this clone itself: What this receptor recognizes is not known. The sample holds no much larger clone one base away, and base qualities are not on file.

Source material: PBMCs or T cells enriched from blood (not recorded which). The clonotype originates from a woman in her thirties or forties with acute COVID-19. Recombination connected TRBV5-1 to TRBJ2-1, and TRBD2 matches 12 of the central bases. The CDR3 here reads CASSLATSGSYNEQFF. The bases read TGCGCCAGCAGCTTAGCGACTAGCGGGAGCTACAATGAGCAGTTCTTC.